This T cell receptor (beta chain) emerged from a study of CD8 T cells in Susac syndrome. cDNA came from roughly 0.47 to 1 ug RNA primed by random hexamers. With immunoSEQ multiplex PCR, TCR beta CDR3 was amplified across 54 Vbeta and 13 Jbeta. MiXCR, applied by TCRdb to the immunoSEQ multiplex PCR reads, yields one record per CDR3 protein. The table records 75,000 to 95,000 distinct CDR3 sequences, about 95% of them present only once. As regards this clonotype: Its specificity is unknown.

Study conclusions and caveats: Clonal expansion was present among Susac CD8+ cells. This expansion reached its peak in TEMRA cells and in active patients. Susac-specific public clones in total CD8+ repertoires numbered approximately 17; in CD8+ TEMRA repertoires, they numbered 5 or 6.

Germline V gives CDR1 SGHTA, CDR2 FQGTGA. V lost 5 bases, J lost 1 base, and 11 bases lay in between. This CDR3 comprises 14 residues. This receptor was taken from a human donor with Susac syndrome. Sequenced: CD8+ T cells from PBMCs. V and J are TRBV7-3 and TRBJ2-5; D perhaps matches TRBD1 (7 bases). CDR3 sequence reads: CASSRGTVQETQYF. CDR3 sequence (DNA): TGTGCCAGCAGCCGCGGGACAGTCCAAGAGACCCAGTACTTC. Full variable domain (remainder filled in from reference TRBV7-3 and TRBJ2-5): GAGVSQTPSNKVTEKGKYVELRCDPISGHTALYWYRQSLGQGPEFLIYFQGTGAADDSGLPNDRFFAVRPEGSVSTLKIQRTERGDSAVYLCASSRGTVQETQYFGPGTRLLVL.